This TCR beta chain is drawn from a study of siplizumab effects on memory and regulatory T cells. This table comes from immunoSEQ multiplex PCR, and its TCRdb copy is limited to in-frame clones, with some not included. This sample has approximately 97,000 clones, with 92% found just once. J was trimmed by 7 bases and V by 3 bases; bases with no gene match: 17. The CDR3 has 17 residues. Germline CDR1 and CDR2: SGHRS and YFSETQ. The rearrangement uses TRBV5-1 and TRBJ2-7; 9 bases map to TRBD2. Sequenced sample: CD4+ T cells sorted from blood. The receptor comes from a human donor in good health. The CDR3 DNA follows: TGCGCCAGCAGCTCGGATCCGGGACTAGCTTCTTTAAGAGAGCAGTACTTC. Translating it yields CASSSDPGLASLREQYF. Full variable domain (rest looked up from reference TRBV5-1 and TRBJ2-7): KAGVTQTPRYLIKTRGQQVTLSCSPISGHRSVSWYQQTPGQGLQFLFEYFSETQRNKGNFPGRFSGRQFSNSRSEMNVSTLELGDSALYLCASSSDPGLASLREQYFGPGTRLTVT.